The 22 T cell receptor beta chains below all came from one sample that was sequenced in a study of T-cell reconstitution after alpha-beta-depleted transplantation in children. A TCRbeta library incorporating unique molecular identifiers was prepared. MiXCR was run by TCRdb on the PCR reads, yielding one entry per CDR3 protein. Of around 500,000 distinct CDR3 sequences listed, around an eighth are singletons. Here the sequenced sample was PBMCs from the stem cell graft donor, taken from the stem cell graft. These receptor sequences come from a human donor who donated a stem cell graft to a child with combined immunodeficiency.

This clonotype has just a few counts. V and J are TRBV12-3 or TRBV12-4 and TRBJ2-2; TRBD1 matches at 8 bases. V trimming: 6 bases; J trimming: 4 bases; junction bases outside the gene matches: 7. The CDR3 runs to 15 residues. DNA of the CDR3: TGTGCCAGCAGGCGCCCGACAGGGGTCACCGGGGAGCTGTTTTTT. Translation gives CASRRPTGVTGELFF.

The chain links TRBV12-3 or TRBV12-4 to TRBJ1-5; 9 bases are shared with TRBD1. After removal of 5 bases from V and 6 bases from J, the junction contained 5 bases not matched to a gene. The CDR3 runs to 14 residues. The CDR3 nucleotides read TGTGCCAGCAGTGGACAGGGGATCTTTCAGCCCCAGCATTTT. This encodes CASSGQGIFQPQHF.

This clonotype has a handful of counts. This chain connects TRBV29-1 to TRBJ2-4; tentative D call: TRBD1 (6 bases). Trimming stripped 3 bases from V and 6 bases from J, with 12 bases between. The CDR3 length is 13 residues. Germline values: CDR1 SQVTM, CDR2 ANQGSEA. DNA of the CDR3: TGCAGCGTTGATTTGGGGGCGGGAAACATTCAGTACTTC. Encoded protein: CSVDLGAGNIQYF.

This clonotype was detected only a few times. The chain joins TRBV12-3 or TRBV12-4 to TRBJ1-1, with 9 bases aligning to TRBD1. V trimming: 4 bases; J trimming: 2 bases; junction bases outside the gene matches: 11. This CDR3 contains 17 residues. The DNA for the CDR3 is TGTGCCAGCAGTTATTCGAACAGGGGGCTCTTTAACACTGAAGCTTTCTTT. Protein product: CASSYSNRGLFNTEAFF.

This clonotype occurred many times. This chain uses TRBV7-2 with TRBJ2-1, with D possibly being TRBD2 (6 bases). This CDR3 contains 15 residues. Germline CDR1 SGHTA, CDR2 FQGNSA. Trimming removed 6 bases from V and 0 bases from J, with 12 bases in between. The DNA for the CDR3 is TGTGCCAGCAGACGTAGCGGAAGCTCCTACAATGAGCAGTTCTTC. Amino acids: CASRRSGSSYNEQFF.

This clonotype was seen a handful of times. The chain has TRBV18 and TRBJ2-4; 9 positions match TRBD1. Losses at the gene ends were 2 bases for V and 7 bases for J; bases not matched to a gene: 6. CDR1 is KGHSH and CDR2 is LQKENI in the germline V gene. The CDR3 runs to 15 residues. CDR3 in DNA: TGTGCCAGCTCACCAAGGGACAGGGTACGGAACATTCAGTACTTC. It encodes CASSPRDRVRNIQYF.

The CDR3 loop is CASSAHGESGIAIYF. DNA of the CDR3: TGTGCCAGCAGCGCACACGGGGAATCGGGGATCGCCATATATTTT. The rearrangement links TRBV9 to TRBJ1-3, with D uncertain. Trimming took off 3 bases at V and 11 bases at J, with 21 bases between the two ends. Germline CDR1 is SGDLS and CDR2 is YYNGEE. The CDR3 spans 15 residues.

J is TRBJ1-1 and V is TRBV7-2; TRBD1 matches 10 bases. CDR1 is SGHTA and CDR2 is FQGNSA in the germline V gene. The junction had 9 bases not matched to a gene; V was cut back by 6 bases and J by 5 bases. The CDR3 extends over 15 amino acids. CDR3 residues: CASSQTGTGDTEAFF. In nucleotides, the CDR3 is TGTGCCAGCAGTCAAACTGGGACAGGGGATACTGAAGCTTTCTTT.

This sequence joins TRBV5-1 and TRBJ2-7, with TRBD2 as a possible D gene (6 bases). Germline lookup yields CDR1 SGHRS and CDR2 YFSETQ. CDR3 length equals 13 residues. The V end lost 7 bases, the J end lost 5 bases, and 16 bases lay between the germline ends. The CDR3 loop reads CASRDQGEDEQYF. CDR3 DNA sequence: TGCGCCAGCCGGGACCAAGGGGAGGACGAGCAGTACTTC.

A few counts support this clonotype. The rearrangement joins TRBV10-3 to TRBJ1-1; perhaps TRBD1 as D (6 bases). Trimming cost V 4 bases and J 7 bases, with 19 bases left between them. Germline V gene lookup returns CDR1 ENHRY and CDR2 SYGVKD. The CDR3 has 15 amino acids. The CDR3 protein is CAISAPERGGDEAFF. The CDR3 DNA sequence: TGTGCCATCAGTGCCCCAGAGAGGGGGGGTGATGAAGCTTTCTTT.

This clonotype was found a few times. V is TRBV9 and J is TRBJ2-3, with 13 bases aligning to TRBD2. The CDR3 is made up of 16 amino acids. Germline V gene lookup returns CDR1 SGDLS and CDR2 YYNGEE. Losses at the gene ends were 4 bases for V and 7 bases for J; bases not matched to a gene: 9. The CDR3 loop is CASSPRTSGSRYTQYF. The CDR3 DNA reads as TGTGCCAGCAGCCCCCGGACTAGCGGGAGTCGATATACGCAGTATTTT.

The chain employs TRBV28 and TRBJ2-3; maybe TRBD2 (5 bases). Between the trimmed V and J ends, which lost 5 bases and 0 bases, there was a span of 15 bases. Looked up from germline, CDR1 is MDHEN and CDR2 is SYDVKM. There are 16 residues in the CDR3. The CDR3 protein is CASSGRAATSTDTQYF. The CDR3 nucleotides are TGTGCCAGCAGTGGGAGAGCGGCTACTAGCACAGATACGCAGTATTTT.

This clonotype occurred a few times. The gene calls are TRBV6-5 and TRBJ2-7; 7 nucleotides match TRBD2. J lost 1 base, V lost 2 bases, and 5 bases had no gene match. This CDR3 region has 15 residues. The germline V gene encodes CDR1 MNHEY and CDR2 SVGAGI. The CDR3 bases are TGTGCCAGCAGTTACGAGCTAGCGGCGTCCTACGAGCAGTACTTC. Its protein is CASSYELAASYEQYF.

The chain carries TRBV18 and TRBJ2-5; D is ambiguous. Germline V gene lookup returns CDR1 KGHSH and CDR2 LQKENI. With 3 bases removed from V and 5 bases from J, the gap between germline ends came to 13 bases. The CDR3 has 14 residues. For the CDR3, the DNA is TGTGCCAGCTCACCCCTCCCAAATTCGGAGACCCAGTACTTC. Encoded protein: CASSPLPNSETQYF.

This clonotype was detected ten times or more. The chain has TRBV7-9 and TRBJ1-6; no clear D gene. Germline CDR1 is SEHNR and CDR2 is FQNEAQ (reference sequence). Trimming took off 5 bases at V and 4 bases at J, with 9 bases between the two ends. The CDR3 is made up of 14 amino acids. The CDR3 region has the DNA TGTGCCAGCAGCATTGAACAGTATAATTCACCCCTCCACTTT. As protein: CASSIEQYNSPLHF.

The chain joins TRBV24-1 to TRBJ1-2; no firm D call. The V and J ends lost 1 base and 1 base respectively, with 3 bases between them. From germline, CDR1 is KGHDR and CDR2 SFDVKD. The CDR3 is 13 amino acids. CDR3 nucleotides: TGTGCCACCAGTGATTTAATTAACTATGGCTACACCTTC. Translated, it gives CATSDLINYGYTF.

V gene TRBV5-1 combines with J gene TRBJ2-7; D is perhaps TRBD2 (5 bases). The CDR3 is 15 amino acids. Trimming took 5 bases from V and 1 from J, leaving 16 bases between them. Germline CDR1 SGHRS, CDR2 YFSETQ. Here the CDR3 DNA reads TGCGCCAGCAGTCGGACTCCTCGGTCTTCCTACGAGCAGTACTTC. Translation gives CASSRTPRSSYEQYF.

This chain connects TRBV12-3 or TRBV12-4 to TRBJ2-1; 10 bases line up with TRBD1. The J segment lost 3 bases and the V segment lost 5 bases, leaving 7 bases of the junction unmatched. This CDR3 region has 16 residues. The CDR3 coding sequence is TGTGCCAGCAGTATCAACCGGGACAGGGGCTACAATGAGCAGTTCTTC. Protein: CASSINRDRGYNEQFF.

The chain recombines TRBV6-1 with TRBJ2-2; 13 bases match TRBD2. Germline V CDR1 and CDR2: MNHNS, SASEGT. V shed 6 bases and J 2 bases; nucleotides not matched to a gene: 6. This CDR3 has 17 residues. As DNA, the CDR3 is TGTGCCAGCAGCCAGGGACTAGCGGGACTCAACACCGGGGAGCTGTTTTTT. Residues: CASSQGLAGLNTGELFF.

This clonotype was detected ten times or more. This sequence joins TRBV5-1 and TRBJ2-1, with 13 positions matching TRBD2. In germline, CDR1 is SGHRS, CDR2 YFSETQ. CDR3 length: 16 amino acids. V trimming: 4 bases; J trimming: 2 bases; junction bases outside the gene matches: 3. CDR3 in DNA: TGCGCCAGCAGCAGGACTAGCGGGGGTGCCTACAATGAGCAGTTCTTC. Its protein product is CASSRTSGGAYNEQFF.

In its sample, this clonotype was seen a few times. The V call is TRBV12-3 or TRBV12-4, the J call TRBJ2-3; D possibly corresponds to TRBD2 (6 bases). There are 16 residues in the CDR3. Between the trimmed V and J ends, which lost 0 bases and 5 bases, there was a span of 15 bases. The CDR3 here is CASSLAGGGAKDTQYF. CDR3 coding DNA: TGTGCCAGCAGTTTAGCGGGTGGAGGGGCGAAAGATACGCAGTATTTT.

The chain joins TRBV29-1 to TRBJ2-1, with D unclear. CDR3 length: 11 amino acids. The germline V gene has CDR1 SQVTM and CDR2 ANQGSEA. V lost 6 bases and J 8 bases, leaving 11 bases between the germline ends. The DNA of the CDR3 is TGCAGCGTCGCCGGGTCCCATGAGCAGTTCTTC. Its translation is CSVAGSHEQFF.